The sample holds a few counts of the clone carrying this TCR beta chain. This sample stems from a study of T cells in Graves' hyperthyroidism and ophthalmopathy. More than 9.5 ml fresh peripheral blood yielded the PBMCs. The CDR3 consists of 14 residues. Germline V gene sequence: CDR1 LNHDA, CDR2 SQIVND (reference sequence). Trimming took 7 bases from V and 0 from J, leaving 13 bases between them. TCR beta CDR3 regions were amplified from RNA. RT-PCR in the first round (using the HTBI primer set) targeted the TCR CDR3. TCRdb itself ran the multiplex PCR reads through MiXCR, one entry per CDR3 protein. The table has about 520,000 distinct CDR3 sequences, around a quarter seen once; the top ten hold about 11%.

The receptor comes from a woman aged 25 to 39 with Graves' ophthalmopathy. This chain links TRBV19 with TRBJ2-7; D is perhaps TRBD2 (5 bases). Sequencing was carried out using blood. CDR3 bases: TGTGCCAGTACCGTGGACTTCAGCTCCTACGAGCAGTACTTC. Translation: CASTVDFSSYEQYF. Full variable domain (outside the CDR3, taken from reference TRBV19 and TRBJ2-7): DGGITQSPKYLFRKEGQNVTLSCEQNLNHDAMYWYRQDPGQGLRLIYYSQIVNDFQKGDIAEGYSVSREKKESFPLTVTSAQKNPTAFYLCASTVDFSSYEQYFGPGTRLTVT.